This paragraph reports one T cell receptor beta chain. This clone showed up just a few times. The clone's antigen remains unknown. Base qualities are missing; no much larger clone stands one base away. In the first month after transplant, blood samples were collected up to 4 times, and after that at least monthly when available. The library was prepared using the immunoSEQ multiplex PCR assay. Adaptive Biotechnologies carried out high-throughput TCR-beta CDR3 sequencing of genomic DNA for most patients. From the authors' description of their analysis: Adaptive's ImmunoSEQ software supplied the TCR sequencing data for 15 to 20 patients, while MiXCR and VDJtools were used to process a few other patients. CDR3 nucleotide sequences shared between donor and recipient were removed because their origin could not be assigned. At least 2-fold expansion over unstimulated cells and a minimum CFSE-low frequency of 0.002% (template counts) or 0.001% (read counts) were required for clones to be classified as alloreactive. Clones detected in sequenced pre-transplant spleen, lymph node, or MLR CFSE-low populations of the donor or recipient were defined as mappable. The cumulative frequency of alloreactive clones was calculated as a percentage of all sequences, weighted by copy number. The source is immuneACCESS, and TCRdb retained only in-frame sequences with V and J called. Part of the clones is not carried over; for the studies checked, unresolved V genes explain less than half of this, and the remainder is unexplained. V and J calls plus clone size are reproduced from that table; the DNA served to infer D and trimming. A total of about 14,000 clones appear in this sample, around 94% of them only once. 0.6% to 0.85% of the sample is held by the ten biggest clonotypes.

These data are taken from a study of graft-versus-host responses after intestinal transplantation (dated by TCRdb to the early 2020s). As for the study more broadly: The transplants that recipients got were multivisceral, liver-intestinal, or isolated intestinal. Anti-thymocyte globulin induction was given to all recipients, followed by maintenance tacrolimus and steroids for roughly 3 years. Bulk TCR-beta CDR3 sequencing was used to track graft-versus-host and host-versus-graft alloreactive T cell clones in the graft, circulation and bone marrow after intestinal transplantation. Alloreactive clones were identified by sequencing pre-transplant mixed lymphocyte reaction products and comparing them with unstimulated pre-transplant donor and recipient T cells. The cohort enrolled 24 intestinal transplant recipients, one of whom was a retransplant, and a few patients without pretransplant specimens were excluded. Donor T cell macrochimerism was defined as a peak of at least 4% donor T cells among recipient peripheral blood mononuclear cells. Samples from a few later patients were sequenced in-house on an Illumina MiSeq with MiXCR processing rather than by the commercial service. Study-wide findings and limitations: In the allografts of patients with donor T cell macrochimerism, GvH to HvG T cell clonal ratios were high. GvH clones were detected in recipient bone marrow, and some appeared earlier in ileal mucosa or blood, consistent with an intestinal mucosal origin. Peak levels of circulating GvH clones were associated with declines in HvG clones early after transplant. The relatively low number and heterogeneity of intestinal transplant patients limited the conclusions.

The CDR3 goes from the cysteine to the phenylalanine over 13 residues. Left in the record is the CDR3 DNA by itself, 39 bases read in frame from the first base. As encoded in the germline V gene (reference sequence), CDR1 is SGHNT while CDR2 is YYREEE. V trim: 6 bases; J trim: 2 bases; unmatched bases: 2. The chain couples TRBV5-4 to TRBJ1-2; 9 bases in the junction line up with TRBD1. This clonotype originated in a human patient who received an intestinal transplant, so some T cells may come from the graft donor. The sample here was PBMCs, taken 9 days after transplant. The CDR3 reads as follows: CASTGTGNYGYTF. The DNA sequence is TGTGCCAGCACCGGGACAGGGAACTATGGCTACACCTTC.